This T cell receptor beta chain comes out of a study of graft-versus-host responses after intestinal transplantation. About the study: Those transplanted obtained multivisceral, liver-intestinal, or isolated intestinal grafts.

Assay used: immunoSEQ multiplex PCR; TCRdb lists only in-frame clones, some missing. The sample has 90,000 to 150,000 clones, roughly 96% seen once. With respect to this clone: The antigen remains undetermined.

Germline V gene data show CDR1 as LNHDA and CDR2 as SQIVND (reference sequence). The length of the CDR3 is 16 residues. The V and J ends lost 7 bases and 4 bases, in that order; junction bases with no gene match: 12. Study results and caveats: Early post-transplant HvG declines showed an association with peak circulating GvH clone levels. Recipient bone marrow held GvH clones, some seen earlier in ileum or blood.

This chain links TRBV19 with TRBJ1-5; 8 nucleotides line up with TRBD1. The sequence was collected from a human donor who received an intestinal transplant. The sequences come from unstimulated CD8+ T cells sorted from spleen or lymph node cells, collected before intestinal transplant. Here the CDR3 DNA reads TGTGCCAGTACCAACACCGGGACAGGTGAAAATCAGCCCCAGCATTTT. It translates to CASTNTGTGENQPQHF.